The next 17 T cell receptor beta chains were all read from a single sample in a study of response to subunit inactivated influenza vaccine. TCRdb processed the RT-PCR reads anew with MiXCR; each CDR3 protein has one entry. The table has about 610,000 distinct CDR3 sequences, 14% seen once. Material: PBMCs from blood, obtained 11 to 12 days after vaccination. These receptors originate from a man aged 50-60 years who received an inactivated influenza vaccine.

The rearrangement uses TRBV19 and TRBJ2-7; D is perhaps TRBD2 (5 bases). V was shortened by 5 bases and J by 2 bases, with 13 bases between the two germline ends. The CDR3 sequence is 14 residues long. Germline-derived CDR1 and CDR2 are LNHDA and SQIVND (reference sequence). CDR3 DNA sequence: TGTGCCAGTAGTGCGACGCGGGCGACCTACGAGCAGTACTTC. Amino acid sequence: CASSATRATYEQYF.

This chain joins TRBV11-1 and TRBJ2-2; no definite D call. Germline CDR1 is SGHAT and CDR2 is FQDESV (reference sequence). The CDR3 extends over 13 amino acids. The germline V and J ends were trimmed by 4 bases and 6 bases, with 9 bases remaining between them. The CDR3 bases are TGTGCCAGCAGCTACTCCCCCCCCGGGGAGCTGTTTTTT. Amino acid sequence: CASSYSPPGELFF.

This clonotype occurred a few times. This chain connects TRBV5-6 to TRBJ2-3; D may be TRBD2 (5 bases). The germline V gene encodes CDR1 SGHDT and CDR2 YYEEEE. The CDR3 spans 16 residues. The V end was cut by 2 bases, the J end by 3 bases, with 16 bases between. DNA of the CDR3: TGTGCCAGCAGCTTCGGCGCGTGGAGGCCGACAGATACGCAGTATTTT. Translating gives CASSFGAWRPTDTQYF.

This clonotype was observed a handful of times. The chain is built from TRBV28 and TRBJ1-6, with a tentative D call TRBD1 (5 bases). Germline CDR1 reads MDHEN; CDR2 reads SYDVKM. With 4 bases removed from V and 0 bases from J, the gap between germline ends came to 16 bases. This CDR3 is 18 amino acids long. CDR3 residues: CASSSPKKGSSYNSPLHF. CDR3 nucleotides: TGTGCCAGCAGTTCCCCCAAAAAGGGGAGCTCCTATAATTCACCCCTCCACTTT.

There are a few counts of this clonotype. The chain is built from TRBV28 and TRBJ2-1; D is perhaps TRBD1 (5 bases). CDR1 MDHEN and CDR2 SYDVKM come from the germline V gene. The CDR3 is made up of 15 amino acids. Deletions cut 3 bases from V and 3 bases from J, with 12 bases between. CDR3 in amino acids: CASSFQGSNYNEQFF. The CDR3 DNA follows: TGTGCCAGCAGTTTCCAGGGATCTAACTACAATGAGCAGTTCTTC.

This clonotype was detected only a few times. V and J are TRBV28 and TRBJ1-3; D ambiguous. Trimming cost V 6 bases and J 0 bases, with 15 bases left between them. The CDR3 contains 16 residues. Germline CDR1 MDHEN, CDR2 SYDVKM. The CDR3 sequence is CASRVGRINSGNTIYF. In nucleotides, the CDR3 is TGTGCCAGCAGGGTCGGGCGCATAAACTCTGGAAACACCATATATTTT.

The V call is TRBV6-2 or TRBV6-3, the J call TRBJ2-1; 8 nucleotides agree with TRBD1. Per the germline V gene, CDR1 is MNHEY and CDR2 is SVGEGT. CDR3 length equals 15 residues. The V segment lost 6 bases and the J segment 7 bases; nucleotides outside the gene matches: 11. The CDR3 DNA is TGTGCCAGCAGCCAGCCAGGGGGCCGGGGAAATGAGCAGTTCTTC. Translation gives CASSQPGGRGNEQFF.

The V call is TRBV20-1, the J call TRBJ2-7; 9 nucleotides align to TRBD2. J was trimmed by 3 bases and V by 5 bases; bases with no gene match: 5. Germline assignment: CDR1 DFQATT and CDR2 SNEGSKA (reference sequence). This CDR3 is built from 13 residues. CDR3 amino acids: CSAPGLAIYEQYF. DNA of the CDR3: TGCAGTGCTCCCGGACTAGCGATCTACGAGCAGTACTTC.

Only a few counts were recorded for this clonotype. The rearrangement joins TRBV5-1 to TRBJ2-7, with 8 positions matching TRBD1. There are 13 residues in the CDR3. CDR1 and CDR2 from the germline V gene are SGHRS and YFSETQ. Losses at the gene ends were 7 bases for V and 2 bases for J; bases not matched to a gene: 5. Here the CDR3 DNA reads TGCGCCAGCGCCGACAGGGGTCCCTACGAGCAGTACTTC. This encodes CASADRGPYEQYF.

The J gene is TRBJ1-6, the V gene TRBV7-6, with a weak D call TRBD1 (5 bases). Between the trimmed V and J ends, which lost 3 bases and 3 bases, there was a span of 6 bases. The CDR3 contains 14 residues. The V gene's germline CDR1 is SGHVS and CDR2 FNYEAQ. The CDR3 bases are TGTGCCAGCAGCTTGACAGACTATAATTCACCCCTCCACTTT. This sequence encodes CASSLTDYNSPLHF.

V gene TRBV18 combines with J gene TRBJ1-5; D not certain. CDR1 KGHSH and CDR2 LQKENI come from the germline V gene. CDR3 length equals 13 residues. The germline V and J ends were trimmed by 3 bases and 8 bases, with 11 bases remaining between them. CDR3 in amino acids: CASSPKPDEPQHF. The CDR3 coding sequence is TGTGCCAGCTCACCGAAGCCGGACGAGCCCCAGCATTTT.

This clonotype was seen repeatedly, ten times or more. The V call is TRBV25-1, the J call TRBJ2-1, with 9 nucleotides matching TRBD1. The V and J ends lost 4 bases and 4 bases, in that order; junction bases with no gene match: 14. CDR1 is MGHDK, CDR2 SYGVNS, per germline. CDR3 length: 18 amino acids. In DNA, the CDR3 is TGTGCCAGCAGTGGGGGGCAGGACAGGGGCGCGCGATACAATGAGCAGTTCTTC. This codes for CASSGGQDRGARYNEQFF.

The chain employs TRBV7-3 and TRBJ2-7; weak D call: TRBD1 (5 bases). This CDR3 is built from 15 residues. V was pared by 1 base and J by 3 bases, with 13 bases between. In germline, CDR1 is SGHTA, CDR2 FQGTGA. The CDR3 is CASSLNVGRVYEQYF. CDR3 DNA sequence: TGTGCCAGCAGCTTAAACGTGGGGCGAGTCTACGAGCAGTACTTC.

J is TRBJ1-2 and V is TRBV6-6; D is uncertain. This CDR3 region has 12 residues. Germline-derived CDR1 and CDR2 are MNHNY and SVGAGI (reference sequence). The ends were cut back, 10 bases at V and 2 bases at J, with 11 bases in the middle. CDR3 sequence (DNA): TGTGCCACCGGTGCAGCGAACTATGGCTACACCTTC. Translating it yields CATGAANYGYTF.

This chain uses TRBV7-3 with TRBJ2-5, with TRBD2 matching 11 bases. The CDR3 totals 15 residues. Germline lookup yields CDR1 SGHTA and CDR2 FQGTGA. The V segment lost 4 bases and the J segment 6 bases; nucleotides outside the gene matches: 7. The DNA for the CDR3 is TGTGCCAGCAGCTCTACTAGCGGGAGCGATCAGACCCAGTACTTC. Encoded protein: CASSSTSGSDQTQYF.

This clonotype was counted many times. The rearrangement uses TRBV12-3 or TRBV12-4 and TRBJ1-1; D is unclear. V was pared by 7 bases and J by 7 bases, with 13 bases between. The length of the CDR3 is 12 residues. The DNA of the CDR3 is TGTGCCAGCAAGATAAGACGGGGTGAAGCTTTCTTT. Encoded protein: CASKIRRGEAFF.

In its sample, this clonotype was seen a few times. The chain joins TRBV6-5 to TRBJ1-6; D unresolved. The germline V gene encodes CDR1 MNHEY and CDR2 SVGAGI. The CDR3 length is 13 residues. V was cut by 2 bases and J by 6 bases, with 5 bases left in between. The CDR3 DNA is TGTGCCAGCAGTTACGACGGTAATTCACCCCTCCACTTT. It encodes CASSYDGNSPLHF.